The clone carrying this T cell receptor beta chain was counted at least ten times. Antigen specificity is unknown. The record originates from a study of T cells after yellow fever vaccination. V was pared by 3 bases and J by 8 bases, with 29 bases between. Germline values: CDR1 MDHEN, CDR2 SYDVKM. The CDR3 spans 19 residues. Template switching with 5'RACE generated the TCR cDNA and added a universal primer site and UMIs. From the 5' RACE reads, TCRdb called clonotypes with MiXCR, one entry per CDR3 protein. Altogether more than 200,000 distinct CDR3 sequences are present, more than 3.5% being singletons, with the ten largest covering about a fifth. Broader study findings: Primary-vaccination clones mostly resurfaced post-booster (less than 98% CD4, about 87% CD8).

The sequence derives from a man between 18 and 35 years old who received the YFV17D yellow fever vaccine. The chain has TRBV28 and TRBJ1-3; D gene uncertain. The sequencing here drew on PBMCs, taken 15 days after the yellow fever booster vaccination. CDR3 coding DNA: TGTGCCAGCAGTTTGCCCCGGGGTTCGAATGGGGTTGCGTCGGACACCATATATTTT. This sequence encodes CASSLPRGSNGVASDTIYF.